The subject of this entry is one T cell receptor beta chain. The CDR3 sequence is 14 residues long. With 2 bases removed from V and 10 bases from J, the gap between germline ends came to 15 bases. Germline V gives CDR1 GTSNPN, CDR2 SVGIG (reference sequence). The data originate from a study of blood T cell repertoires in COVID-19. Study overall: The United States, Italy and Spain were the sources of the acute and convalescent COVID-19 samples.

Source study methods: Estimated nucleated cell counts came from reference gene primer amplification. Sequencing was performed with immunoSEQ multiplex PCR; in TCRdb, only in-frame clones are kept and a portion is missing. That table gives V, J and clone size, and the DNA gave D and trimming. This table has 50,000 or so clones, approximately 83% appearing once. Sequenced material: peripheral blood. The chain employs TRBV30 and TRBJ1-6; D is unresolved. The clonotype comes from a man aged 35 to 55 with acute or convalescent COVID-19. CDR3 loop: CAWSSDGKASPLHF. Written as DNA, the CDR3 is TGTGCCTGGAGTTCGGACGGGAAGGCGTCACCCCTCCACTTT.